This TCR beta chain was sequenced for a study of radiotherapy plus CTLA-4 blockade in lung cancer. The overall study: Objective responses were recorded in 15% to 20% of patients, with disease control recorded in 25% to 35%.

Whole-study findings and limits: Radiotherapy plus ipilimumab was followed by expansion in blood of tumor-derived TCR clones.

Measured with immunoSEQ multiplex PCR; TCRdb has only the in-frame clones, and not every one. Of some 110,000 clones in the sample, 85% to 90% were seen once. Trimming took 0 bases from V and 5 from J; bases not matched to a gene: 2. This CDR3 has 15 residues. As concerns this clone: Its antigen is undetermined.

Patients had chemo-refractory metastatic non-small-cell lung cancer and received focal radiation plus CTLA-4 blockade that used ipilimumab. The specimen comprised peripheral blood, sampled from a patient treated with radiotherapy plus ipilimumab. The TCR was taken from a human donor with non-small cell lung cancer that progressed on radiotherapy plus ipilimumab. J is TRBJ1-6 and V is TRBV5-7; 7 positions match TRBD1. TRBV5-7 is an ORF, and what it does is uncertain. CDR3 nucleotides: TGTGCCAGCAGCTTGGTCGGGACAGATAATTCACCCCTCCACTTT. Its protein is CASSLVGTDNSPLHF.